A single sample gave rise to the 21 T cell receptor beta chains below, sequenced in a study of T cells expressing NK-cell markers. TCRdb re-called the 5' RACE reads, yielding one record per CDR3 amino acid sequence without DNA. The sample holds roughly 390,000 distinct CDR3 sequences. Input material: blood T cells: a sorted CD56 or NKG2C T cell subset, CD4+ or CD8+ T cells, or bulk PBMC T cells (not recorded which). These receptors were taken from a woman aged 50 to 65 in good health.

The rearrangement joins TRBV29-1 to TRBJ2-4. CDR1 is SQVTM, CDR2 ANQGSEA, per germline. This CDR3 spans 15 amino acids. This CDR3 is CSVEGQPPSKNIQYF.

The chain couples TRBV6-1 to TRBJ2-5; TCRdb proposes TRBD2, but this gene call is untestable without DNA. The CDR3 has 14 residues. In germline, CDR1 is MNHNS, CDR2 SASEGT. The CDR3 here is CASSERLAGETQYF.

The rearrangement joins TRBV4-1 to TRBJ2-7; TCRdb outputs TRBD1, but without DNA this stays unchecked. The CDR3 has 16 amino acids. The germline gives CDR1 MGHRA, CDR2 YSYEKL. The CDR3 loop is CASSQEGQGDPYEQYF.

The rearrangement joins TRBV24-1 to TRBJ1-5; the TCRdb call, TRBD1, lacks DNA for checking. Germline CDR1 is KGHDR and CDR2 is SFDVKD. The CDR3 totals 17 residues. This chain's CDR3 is CATSDRSGQGLREPQHF.

The CDR3 region is CASSLGDSQETQYF. V gene TRBV5-1 combines with J gene TRBJ2-5; TCRdb selects TRBD1, and the lack of DNA leaves this call unchecked. The CDR3 runs to 14 residues. Germline CDR1 SGHRS, CDR2 YFSETQ.

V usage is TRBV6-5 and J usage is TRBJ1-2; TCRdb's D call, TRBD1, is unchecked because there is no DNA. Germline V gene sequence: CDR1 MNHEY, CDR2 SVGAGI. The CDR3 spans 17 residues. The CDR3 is CASSSDPGGLWGHGYTF.

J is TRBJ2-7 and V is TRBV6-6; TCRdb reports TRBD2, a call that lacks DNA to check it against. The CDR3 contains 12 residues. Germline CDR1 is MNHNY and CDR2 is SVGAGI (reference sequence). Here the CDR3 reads CASSKLAGEQYF.

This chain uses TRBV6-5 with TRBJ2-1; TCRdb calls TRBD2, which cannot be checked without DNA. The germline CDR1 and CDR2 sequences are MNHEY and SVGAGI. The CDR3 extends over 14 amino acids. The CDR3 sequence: CASRTSGSKNEQFF.

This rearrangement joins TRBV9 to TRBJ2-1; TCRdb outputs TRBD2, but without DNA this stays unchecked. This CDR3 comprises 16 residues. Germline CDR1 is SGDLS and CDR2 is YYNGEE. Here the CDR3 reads CASSVAAGGIYNEQFF.

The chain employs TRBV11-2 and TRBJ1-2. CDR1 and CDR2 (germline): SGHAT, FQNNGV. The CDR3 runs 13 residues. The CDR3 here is CASSFGTAYGYTF. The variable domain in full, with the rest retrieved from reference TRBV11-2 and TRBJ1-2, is EAGVAQSPRYKIIEKRQSVAFWCNPISGHATLYWYQQILGQGPKLLIQFQNNGVVDDSQLPKDRFSAERLKGVDSTLKIQPAKLEDSAVYLCASSFGTAYGYTFGSGTRLTVV.

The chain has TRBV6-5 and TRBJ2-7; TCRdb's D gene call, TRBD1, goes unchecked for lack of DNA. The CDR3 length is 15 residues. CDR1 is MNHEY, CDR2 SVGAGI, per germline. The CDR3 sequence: CASSYSVQPLGEQYF.

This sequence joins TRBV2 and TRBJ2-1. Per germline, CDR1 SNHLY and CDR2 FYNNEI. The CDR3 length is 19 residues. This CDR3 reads CASLEAGVYSLSSYNEQFF.

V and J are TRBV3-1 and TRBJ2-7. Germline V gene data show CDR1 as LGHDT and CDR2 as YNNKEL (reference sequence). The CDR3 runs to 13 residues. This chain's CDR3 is CASSPASPYEQYF.

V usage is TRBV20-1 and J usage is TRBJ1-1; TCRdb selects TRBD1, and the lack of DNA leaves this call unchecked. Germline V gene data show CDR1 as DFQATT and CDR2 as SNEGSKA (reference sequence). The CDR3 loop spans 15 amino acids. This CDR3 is CSARDPGQGSTEAFF.

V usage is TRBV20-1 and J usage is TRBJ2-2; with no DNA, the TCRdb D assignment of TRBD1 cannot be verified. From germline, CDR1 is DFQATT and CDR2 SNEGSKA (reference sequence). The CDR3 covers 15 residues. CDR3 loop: CSATGTNTNTGELFF.

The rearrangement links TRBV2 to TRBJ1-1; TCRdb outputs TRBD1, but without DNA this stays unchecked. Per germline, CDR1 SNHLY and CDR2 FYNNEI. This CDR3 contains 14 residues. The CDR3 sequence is CASSDGTGNTEAFF.

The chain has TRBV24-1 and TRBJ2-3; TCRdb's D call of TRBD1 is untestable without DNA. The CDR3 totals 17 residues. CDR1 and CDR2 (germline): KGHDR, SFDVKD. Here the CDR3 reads CATSDSTGGLRADTQYF.

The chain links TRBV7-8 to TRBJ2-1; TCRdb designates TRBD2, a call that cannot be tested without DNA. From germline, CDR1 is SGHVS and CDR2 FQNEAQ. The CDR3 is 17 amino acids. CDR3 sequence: CASSREGGTSLDNEQFF.

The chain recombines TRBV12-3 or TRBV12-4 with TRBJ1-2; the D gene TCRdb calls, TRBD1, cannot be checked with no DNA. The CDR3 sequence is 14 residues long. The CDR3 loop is CASSTQGARYGYTF.

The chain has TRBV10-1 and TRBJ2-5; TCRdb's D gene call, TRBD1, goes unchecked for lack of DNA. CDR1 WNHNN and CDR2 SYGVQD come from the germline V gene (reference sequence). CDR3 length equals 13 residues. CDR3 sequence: CASSESGPETQYF.

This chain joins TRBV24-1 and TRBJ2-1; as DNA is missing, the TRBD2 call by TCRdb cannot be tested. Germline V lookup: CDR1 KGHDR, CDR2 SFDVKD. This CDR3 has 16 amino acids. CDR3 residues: CATSGSGRDSYNEQFF.